A selection of T cell receptor beta chains follows, all from one sample in a study of cytomegalovirus exposure and HLA in healthy donors. The data were produced by immunoSEQ multiplex PCR, yet TCRdb's version contains in-frame clones alone and is incomplete. The sample contains 100,000 to 150,000 clones, about 75% of which appear only once. What was sequenced was PBMCs. Source of these receptors: a man in his fifties or sixties in good health and CMV-seropositive. Each CDR3 is given with its conserved first and last residue. The D gene is left open where the match is weak. Only part of the rows carry a size: once, few, many, or a class if the clone is expanded.

TRBJ2-1	.	.	TRBV4-2	11	CASSRGRVQFF	TGTGCCAGCAGCCGAGGCCGCGTGCAGTTCTTC
TRBJ2-5	.	.	TRBV5-1	14	CAASPSGRQETQYF	TGCGCCGCCTCTCCAAGCGGCAGGCAAGAGACCCAGTACTTC
TRBJ2-1	.	.	TRBV4-1	15	CASSPGAGGLYEQFF	TGCGCCAGCAGCCCCGGGGCAGGGGGGCTTTATGAGCAGTTCTTC
TRBJ1-5	TRBD1	.	TRBV5-1	14	CASSLGTANQPQHF	TGCGCCAGCAGCCTAGGGACAGCTAATCAGCCCCAGCATTTT
TRBJ1-5	TRBD1	.	TRBV30	15	CAWGDRASLNQPQHF	TGTGCCTGGGGGGACAGGGCGAGTCTCAATCAGCCCCAGCATTTT
TRBJ1-2	TRBD1	.	TRBV9	16	CASRAEDRGFGYGYTF	TGTGCCAGCAGAGCTGAGGACAGGGGATTCGGCTATGGCTACACCTTC
TRBJ1-5	.	once	TRBV19	14	CASSIGRSNQPQHF	TGTGCCAGTAGTATAGGTCGTAGCAATCAGCCCCAGCATTTT
TRBJ2-7	TRBD1	.	TRBV7-2	15	CASSLTDRGSYEQYF	TGTGCCAGCAGCTTAACAGACAGGGGAAGTTACGAGCAGTACTTC
TRBJ2-7	TRBD1	few	TRBV18	15	CASSPDRQGNYEQYF	TGTGCCAGCTCACCAGATCGACAGGGGAACTACGAGCAGTACTTC
TRBJ2-1	TRBD2	.	TRBV28	15	CASTSGRALYNEQFF	TGTGCCAGCACAAGCGGGAGGGCCCTCTACAATGAGCAGTTCTTC
TRBJ2-1	.	.	TRBV2	15	CASRRTQAGHNEQFF	TGTGCCAGCAGGCGGACCCAAGCAGGGCACAATGAGCAGTTCTTC
TRBJ1-4	.	.	TRBV18	15	CASSPQRATNEKLFF	TGTGCCAGCTCACCACAGAGGGCAACTAATGAAAAACTGTTTTTT
TRBJ1-6	TRBD1	.	TRBV18	16	CASSPWGQVPSSPLHF	TGTGCCAGCTCACCTTGGGGACAGGTGCCCTCTTCACCCCTCCACTTT
TRBJ1-4	.	.	TRBV5-6	16	CASSLDGGGWGEKLFF	TGTGCCAGCAGCTTGGACGGCGGGGGATGGGGTGAAAAACTGTTTTTT
TRBJ1-6	.	.	TRBV5-6	15	CASSRRDSPNSPLHF	TGTGCCAGCAGCAGAAGAGATTCCCCGAATTCACCCCTCCACTTT
TRBJ2-7	.	.	TRBV15	13	CATSRRDNGEQYF	TGTGCCACCAGCAGGAGAGATAATGGCGAGCAGTACTTC
TRBJ1-4	TRBD1	.	TRBV2	16	CASSPWTGFANEKLFF	TGTGCCAGCAGCCCCTGGACAGGGTTCGCTAATGAAAAACTGTTTTTT
TRBJ2-5	TRBD1	.	TRBV30	17	CAWRPPWGQGAWETQYF	TGTGCCTGGAGGCCCCCGTGGGGACAGGGGGCTTGGGAGACCCAGTACTTC